A selection of T cell receptor beta chains follows, all from one sample in a study of cytomegalovirus exposure and HLA in healthy donors. This table comes from immunoSEQ multiplex PCR, and its TCRdb copy is limited to in-frame clones, with some not included. The sample gives roughly 250,000 clones, 86% of which show up once; around 1.2% is in the top ten. The sample consisted of PBMCs. The receptor set was obtained from a woman in her 30s in good health and CMV-seropositive. Each CDR3 is given with its conserved first and last residue. Each record gives: D gene, clone size, J gene, V gene, CDR3 DNA, CDR3 protein. D genes are given only for firm matches. Size is stated for part of the rows, as once, few or many counts, or as a class when the clone is expanded.

TRBD2,-,TRBJ2-1,TRBV4-1,TGCGCCAGCAGCCAAGTTTCGGGGGGAGAAGGGCACAATGAGCAGTTCTTC,CASSQVSGGEGHNEQFF
TRBD1,-,TRBJ1-3,TRBV7-6,TGTGCCAGCAGCTTAGCCTCCTTTGGACAGGGCGCTGGAAACACCATATATTTT,CASSLASFGQGAGNTIYF
-,-,TRBJ2-5,TRBV9,TGTGCCAGCAGCCGTAGTGAGGGCTATCAAGAGACCCAGTACTTC,CASSRSEGYQETQYF
-,few,TRBJ2-7,TRBV7-8,TGTGCCAGCAGCCCCAGCTCCTACGAGCAGTACTTC,CASSPSSYEQYF
TRBD1,-,TRBJ2-7,TRBV5-1,TGCGCCAGCTACACTGGACAGGGAACCCCCTACGAGCAGTACTTC,CASYTGQGTPYEQYF
TRBD2,-,TRBJ2-5,TRBV14,TGTGCCAGCAGCCAACCATCCGGGACTAGCGGGAGTGAGACCCAGTACTTC,CASSQPSGTSGSETQYF
TRBD2,-,TRBJ2-3,TRBV18,TGTGCCAGCTCAATAAGCGGGAGGGCCGTAGATACGCAGTATTTT,CASSISGRAVDTQYF
-,-,TRBJ2-6,TRBV30,TGTGCCTGGAGTGTACAGGGTCTGGGGGCTGGGGCCAACGTCCTGACTTTC,CAWSVQGLGAGANVLTF
-,-,TRBJ2-1,TRBV28,TGTTCGTGCGGCGGATACAATGAGCAGTTCTTC,CSCGGYNEQFF
TRBD2,once,TRBJ2-3,TRBV4-1,TGCGCCAGCAGCCCAGGACTAGCGGCCACAGATACGCAGTATTTT,CASSPGLAATDTQYF
TRBD1,-,TRBJ2-2,TRBV5-1,TGCGCCAGCAGCCAGGGGGCTATGTACACCGGGGAGCTGTTTTTT,CASSQGAMYTGELFF
-,-,TRBJ1-5,TRBV19,TGTGCCAGTAGTATGGGAGGAAAGGATCAGCCCCAGCATTTT,CASSMGGKDQPQHF
TRBD2,-,TRBJ2-7,TRBV7-9,TGTGCCAGCAGCTCCGGACTAGCCCTAAACATCTACGAGCAGTACTTC,CASSSGLALNIYEQYF
TRBD2,-,TRBJ2-5,TRBV27,TGTGCCAGCAACGGACTAGCGGGAGGGCGGGAGACCCAGTACTTC,CASNGLAGGRETQYF
-,-,TRBJ1-1,TRBV29-1,TGCAGCACTCCGTGGGACTCCCCGAAGGGGAACACTGAAGCTTTCTTT,CSTPWDSPKGNTEAFF
-,few,TRBJ1-2,TRBV18,TGTGCCAGCTCACCACTAGCGTGGGCGAGGGATGATGGCTACACCTTC,CASSPLAWARDDGYTF
TRBD1,-,TRBJ2-7,TRBV15,TGTGCCACCAGCAGAGATGCTTCAGGGGGAGCCCTACTCTACGAGCAGTACTTC,CATSRDASGGALLYEQYF
-,-,TRBJ1-1,TRBV5-4,TGTGCCAGCAGCTTGGACTTCCAGACAGAAGCTTTCTTT,CASSLDFQTEAFF
TRBD1,-,TRBJ2-6,TRBV18,TGTGCCAGCTCTCCCGGCACAGGGGCCTACTCTGGGGCCAACGTCCTGACTTTC,CASSPGTGAYSGANVLTF
TRBD2,-,TRBJ2-7,TRBV13,TGTGCCAGCAGCCAAGGACTAGCGGGAGGGGGGGATCGGGAGCAGTACTTC,CASSQGLAGGGDREQYF
TRBD2,once,TRBJ2-1,TRBV13,TGTGCCAGCAGCTTAGGCCGGGGGGAGGGCCTCTATGAGCAGTTCTTC,CASSLGRGEGLYEQFF
-,-,TRBJ2-7,TRBV7-9,TGTGCCAGCAGCTTAATTGGGAGCCCCTACGAGCAGTACTTC,CASSLIGSPYEQYF
-,-,TRBJ1-2,TRBV5-1,TGCGCCAGCAGCCTGGCCAGCGGCGGAGGGAACTATGGCTACACCTTC,CASSLASGGGNYGYTF
-,-,TRBJ1-2,TRBV5-6,TGTGCCAGCAGCGAGGGGGAGAATGGCTACACCTTC,CASSEGENGYTF
-,-,TRBJ2-3,TRBV5-1,TGCGCCAGCAGCTTTAACACAGATACGCAGTATTTT,CASSFNTDTQYF
-,-,TRBJ2-7,TRBV6-5,TGTGCCAGCAGTTACGCGGCAGGGGCTACCTACGAGCAGTACTTC,CASSYAAGATYEQYF
TRBD2,-,TRBJ2-1,TRBV5-1,TGCGCCAGCAGCCCAAGACCGGCCGGGACTAGCGGGAGCAATGAGCAGTTCTTC,CASSPRPAGTSGSNEQFF
TRBD2,-,TRBJ2-7,TRBV5-1,TGCGCCAGCAGCCGCGGGACTAGCGGGAGGTCCCGGGGAGAGCAGTACTTC,CASSRGTSGRSRGEQYF
TRBD2,-,TRBJ2-7,TRBV5-1,TGCGCCAGCAGCTGGGCGTCCGGGTTGACTAGCGGGAGGGCTTACGAGCAGTACTTC,CASSWASGLTSGRAYEQYF
TRBD1,-,TRBJ2-7,TRBV30,TGTGCCTGGAGTTCCGGGACAGGGAAGGGCTACGAGCAGTACTTC,CAWSSGTGKGYEQYF
TRBD2,-,TRBJ2-3,TRBV2,TGTGCCAGCAGTGATGGGGGAGGGACAGATACGCAGTATTTT,CASSDGGGTDTQYF
TRBD2,-,TRBJ2-7,TRBV5-1,TGCGCCAGCAGCTTGGCGGCTAGCGGGTACTCCTACGAGCAGTACTTC,CASSLAASGYSYEQYF
TRBD1,once,TRBJ2-2,TRBV5-1,TGCGCCAGCAGCTCCGCCGGGACAGGGGGATCCGGGGAGCTGTTTTTT,CASSSAGTGGSGELFF
-,-,TRBJ1-5,TRBV5-1,TGCGCCAGCAGCTTGGAGGGAGGCAATCAGCCCCAGCATTTT,CASSLEGGNQPQHF
-,-,TRBJ1-5,TRBV27,TGTGCCAGCAGAGGGGTCTGGGGGGGGGCGAGTCAGCCCCAGCATTTT,CASRGVWGGASQPQHF
-,-,TRBJ1-2,TRBV11-2,TGTGCCAGCAGCTCCTTCAGGGGAGGGGATCCCTATGGCTACACCTTC,CASSSFRGGDPYGYTF
TRBD2,-,TRBJ2-5,TRBV28,TGTGCCAGTCATAAGGGACTAGCGGGAGAACGGGCGCGAGAGACCCAGTACTTC,CASHKGLAGERARETQYF
-,-,TRBJ2-1,TRBV7-2,TGTGCCAGCAGGGGGACGGGGCAGGGGAGCTACAATGAGCAGTTCTTC,CASRGTGQGSYNEQFF
-,-,TRBJ2-7,TRBV4-2,TGTGCCAGCAGCCAAGAAGCTCGGGTGTCGGCCTACGAGCAGTACTTC,CASSQEARVSAYEQYF
-,-,TRBJ2-5,TRBV29-1,TGCAGCGTTGGCAGTAGGGGTGGCGAGACCCAGTACTTC,CSVGSRGGETQYF
-,-,TRBJ1-5,TRBV27,TGTGCCAGCAGTTTATGGGGGGTGGAAGGCAATCAGCCCCAGCATTTT,CASSLWGVEGNQPQHF